A single sample is the source of the 4 T cell receptor beta chains below, sequenced in a study of blood T cell repertoires in COVID-19. Measured with immunoSEQ multiplex PCR; TCRdb has only the in-frame clones, and not every one. The sample lists 250,000 to 300,000 clones; 90% were seen once. Sequenced: PBMCs or T cells enriched from blood (not recorded which). These receptors were taken from a woman in her 30s who had recovered from COVID-19.

The chain links TRBV18 to TRBJ1-3; TRBD1 aligns across 11 bases. The CDR3 loop spans 16 amino acids. With 0 bases clipped from V and 7 bases from J, the junction kept 5 bases outside the gene matches. CDR1 and CDR2 (germline): KGHSH, LQKENI. In DNA form, the CDR3 reads TGTGCCAGCTCACCACCGTCACGGACAGGGGGCAACACCATATATTTT. Amino acid sequence: CASSPPSRTGGNTIYF.

CDR3 sequence: CASSYRTGVTEAFF. In nucleotides, the CDR3 is TGTGCCAGCAGCTACAGGACAGGGGTCACTGAAGCTTTCTTT. The V call is TRBV5-6, the J call TRBJ1-1; 9 nucleotides line up with TRBD1. Germline-derived CDR1 and CDR2 are SGHDT and YYEEEE. V was clipped by 3 bases and J by 4 bases; unmatched bases: 4. This CDR3 contains 14 residues.

The chain recombines TRBV6-2 or TRBV6-3 with TRBJ2-5; D gene uncertain. V was clipped by 5 bases and J by 5 bases, with 6 bases between them. Germline CDR1 and CDR2: MNHEY and SVGEGT. The CDR3 is made up of 11 amino acids. CDR3 sequence reads: CASSNAETQYF. Written as DNA, the CDR3 is TGTGCCAGCAGTAATGCGGAGACCCAGTACTTC.

The chain uses TRBV10-2 and TRBJ2-1, with TRBD2 identical over 8 bases. Germline-derived CDR1 and CDR2 are WSHSY and SAAADI. J lost 5 bases, V lost 1 base, and 4 bases had no gene match. This CDR3 region has 15 residues. CDR3 in DNA: TGCGCCAGCAGTGAGTTGTCTAGCGGGCACAATGAGCAGTTCTTC. Protein sequence: CASSELSSGHNEQFF.